A single sample is the source of the 19 T cell receptor beta chains below, sequenced in a study of cytomegalovirus exposure and HLA in healthy donors. Profiling relied on immunoSEQ multiplex PCR, and the TCRdb table lists in-frame clones only, not all of them. The sample holds 110,000 to 150,000 clones, about 95% seen once. Specimen: PBMCs. The receptors originated from a young man in good health and CMV-seropositive.

The V call is TRBV5-1, the J call TRBJ2-2; 7 bases match TRBD1. V shed 3 bases, J shed 6 bases, and the junction held 8 bases outside the gene matches. CDR1 SGHRS and CDR2 YFSETQ come from the germline V gene. This CDR3 comprises 15 residues. CDR3 residues: CASSSRQGTAGELFF. CDR3 coding DNA: TGCGCCAGCAGCTCCAGACAGGGCACTGCCGGGGAGCTGTTTTTT.

This sequence joins TRBV6-1 and TRBJ1-4; 8 nucleotides align to TRBD1. With V trimmed by 10 bases and J by 10 bases, 8 bases remained unmatched. CDR3 length equals 12 residues. Germline CDR1 reads MNHNS; CDR2 reads SASEGT. The CDR3 region is CANSVQGGKLFF. In nucleotides, the CDR3 is TGTGCCAACAGCGTACAGGGGGGAAAACTGTTTTTT.

V is TRBV6-6 and J is TRBJ2-7; D is possibly TRBD1 (5 bases). V was shortened by 8 bases and J by 0 bases, with 17 bases between the two germline ends. Germline V gene lookup returns CDR1 MNHNY and CDR2 SVGAGI (reference sequence). This CDR3 region has 15 residues. Written as DNA, the CDR3 is TGTGCCAGCCAGAGGAAAGGGGAAAGCTCCTACGAGCAGTACTTC. It yields the protein CASQRKGESSYEQYF.

The chain joins TRBV29-1 to TRBJ1-1; D may be TRBD1 (6 bases). CDR3 length: 12 residues. Germline CDR1 is SQVTM and CDR2 is ANQGSEA. Trimming cost V 7 bases and J 1 base, with 10 bases left between them. The CDR3 region has the DNA TGCAGCGCCGAACAGGGGAACACTGAAGCTTTCTTT. This gives the protein CSAEQGNTEAFF.

The J gene is TRBJ1-2, the V gene TRBV5-1; a possible D gene is TRBD1 (6 bases). V was trimmed by 1 base and J by 7 bases, leaving 14 bases between them. The CDR3 is 14 residues long. The V gene's germline CDR1 is SGHRS and CDR2 YFSETQ. CDR3 in amino acids: CASSLPTGSFGYTF. The CDR3 coding sequence is TGCGCCAGCAGCTTGCCCACAGGGTCCTTTGGCTACACCTTC.

This clone is a singleton in its sample. The rearrangement joins TRBV5-1 to TRBJ2-1; 8 bases fit TRBD2. V lost 4 bases, J lost 1 base, and 10 bases stayed unmatched. The CDR3 is 17 residues long. Germline CDR1 is SGHRS and CDR2 is YFSETQ. CDR3 DNA: TGCGCCAGCAGCCAGCAGGCGGGAGGAAGTTCCTACAATGAGCAGTTCTTC. Residues: CASSQQAGGSSYNEQFF.

The CDR3 DNA reads TGTGCCAGCAGCTACGAGGACAGGGAAGGGTCGTATAGCAATCAGCCCCAGCATTTT. Protein sequence: CASSYEDREGSYSNQPQHF. The rearrangement links TRBV7-8 to TRBJ1-5; TRBD1 matches 8 bases. This CDR3 is built from 19 residues. Germline V lookup: CDR1 SGHVS, CDR2 FQNEAQ. V shed 4 bases and J 0 bases; nucleotides not matched to a gene: 14.

The V and J genes are TRBV18 and TRBJ2-7, with D unresolved. The CDR3 sequence is 14 residues long. Germline CDR1 reads KGHSH; CDR2 reads LQKENI. V lost 0 bases and J lost 5, with 11 bases in between. CDR3 amino acids: CASSPPTGRHEQYF. CDR3 nucleotides: TGTGCCAGCTCACCACCGACGGGTCGCCACGAGCAGTACTTC.

The J gene is TRBJ1-2, the V gene TRBV27, with 8 bases lining up with TRBD1. The ends lost 4 bases at V and 8 bases at J; junction bases unmatched: 9. This CDR3 is 14 amino acids long. The germline V gene has CDR1 MNHEY and CDR2 SMNVEV (reference sequence). CDR3 nucleotide sequence: TGTGCCAGCAGTTCCCAGGGGGCGCGGTACGGCTACACCTTC. It is translated as CASSSQGARYGYTF.

This rearrangement joins TRBV5-1 to TRBJ2-1; D unresolved. CDR3 length: 11 residues. Germline lookup yields CDR1 SGHRS and CDR2 YFSETQ. V lost 3 bases and J lost 7, with 5 bases in between. This chain's CDR3 is CASSSLNEQFF. The CDR3 nucleotides are TGCGCCAGCAGCTCGTTAAATGAGCAGTTCTTC.

The rearrangement joins TRBV28 to TRBJ2-1; 7 bases are shared with TRBD2. Losses at the gene ends were 6 bases for V and 2 bases for J; bases not matched to a gene: 13. Germline V gene sequence: CDR1 MDHEN, CDR2 SYDVKM. This CDR3 is built from 17 residues. CDR3 sequence reads: CASSVGDGRLTYNEQFF. CDR3 DNA sequence: TGTGCCAGCAGCGTCGGAGACGGGAGGCTAACCTACAATGAGCAGTTCTTC.

J is TRBJ2-1 and V is TRBV28; 10 bases fit TRBD2. CDR1 and CDR2 from the germline V gene are MDHEN and SYDVKM. V trimming: 5 bases; J trimming: 6 bases; junction bases outside the gene matches: 10. The CDR3 has 16 residues. CDR3 in amino acids: CASSRPSGRGFNEQFF. The CDR3 nucleotides are TGTGCCAGCAGTCGACCCAGCGGGAGGGGTTTCAATGAGCAGTTCTTC.

The rearrangement links TRBV18 to TRBJ2-7, with 7 bases lining up with TRBD1. The CDR3 runs 15 residues. Germline CDR1 KGHSH, CDR2 LQKENI. V was clipped by 2 bases and J by 2 bases; unmatched bases: 6. The CDR3 spells CASSPKTGPTYEQYF. CDR3 bases: TGTGCCAGCTCACCAAAGACAGGGCCAACCTACGAGCAGTACTTC. The variable domain in full, with the rest retrieved from reference TRBV18 and TRBJ2-7, is NAGVMQNPRHLVRRRGQEARLRCSPMKGHSHVYWYRQLPEEGLKFMVYLQKENIIDESGMPKERFSAEFPKEGPSILRIQQVVRGDSAAYFCASSPKTGPTYEQYFGPGTRLTVT.

The chain is built from TRBV19 and TRBJ1-4; the match to TRBD1 covers 8 bases. Per the germline V gene, CDR1 is LNHDA and CDR2 is SQIVND (reference sequence). With 5 bases clipped from V and 0 bases from J, the junction kept 8 bases outside the gene matches. The CDR3 contains 17 residues. This CDR3 is CASSPGDRQATNEKLFF. The CDR3 DNA is TGTGCCAGTAGTCCGGGGGACAGGCAAGCAACTAATGAAAAACTGTTTTTT.

CDR3 region: CATRGAREQYF. The CDR3 bases are TGTGCCACACGGGGGGCGAGGGAGCAGTACTTC. V and J are TRBV6-6 and TRBJ2-7, with D possibly being TRBD2 (7 bases). The CDR3 has 11 residues. Germline CDR1 reads MNHNY; CDR2 reads SVGAGI (reference sequence). Trimming left V 10 bases short and J 7 bases short, with 14 bases between.

This chain connects TRBV27 to TRBJ2-7, with D possibly being TRBD1 (5 bases). CDR3 length: 14 amino acids. Trimming removed 3 bases from V and 2 bases from J, with 11 bases in between. Germline-derived CDR1 and CDR2 are MNHEY and SMNVEV (reference sequence). CDR3 sequence: CASSFFARAYEQYF. CDR3 bases: TGTGCCAGCAGTTTCTTCGCCAGGGCCTACGAGCAGTACTTC.

The V and J genes are TRBV2 and TRBJ1-6; D remains ambiguous. CDR3 length: 16 amino acids. Germline CDR1 is SNHLY and CDR2 is FYNNEI. V shed 2 bases and J shed 3 bases, with 11 bases lying between them. The DNA of the CDR3 is TGTGCCAGCAGTGAAACTGAGGGAGGCTATAATTCACCCCTCCACTTT. Translation gives CASSETEGGYNSPLHF.

This clone was found once. J is TRBJ1-2 and V is TRBV5-1; D possibly corresponds to TRBD1 (5 bases). Germline V gives CDR1 SGHRS, CDR2 YFSETQ. The V end lost 0 bases, the J end lost 3 bases, and 18 bases lay between the germline ends. This CDR3 has 17 residues. CDR3 DNA sequence: TGCGCCAGCAGCTTGGGGGAAGAAACAGGTTCCTACTATGGCTACACCTTC. Translated, it gives CASSLGEETGSYYGYTF. The full variable domain, rest sourced from reference TRBV5-1 and TRBJ1-2, is KAGVTQTPRYLIKTRGQQVTLSCSPISGHRSVSWYQQTPGQGLQFLFEYFSETQRNKGNFPGRFSGRQFSNSRSEMNVSTLELGDSALYLCASSLGEETGSYYGYTFGSGTRLTVV.

This clone was observed once. V usage is TRBV5-1 and J usage is TRBJ2-2; possibly TRBD2 for D (6 bases). CDR3 length equals 16 residues. Looked up from germline, CDR1 is SGHRS and CDR2 is YFSETQ. V lost 1 base to trimming and J lost 3 bases, with 13 bases between them. In nucleotides, the CDR3 is TGCGCCAGCAGCTTGTTAACGGGAGAGGACACCGGGGAGCTGTTTTTT. The encoded protein is CASSLLTGEDTGELFF.